The 18 T cell receptor beta chains in this list originate from one sample, sequenced in a study of cytomegalovirus exposure and HLA in healthy donors. PCR involved 60 Vbeta and 13 Jbeta primers. Data came from immunoSEQ multiplex PCR; TCRdb stores just in-frame clones and leaves some out. The sample includes 100,000 or so clones, 65% to 80% of them seen just once. Sequencing was performed on PBMCs. The receptors originated from a female donor in good health and CMV-seropositive.

The chain recombines TRBV7-9 with TRBJ1-2; the match to TRBD1 covers 9 bases. The CDR3 has 17 amino acids. V shed 4 bases, J shed 6 bases, and the junction held 15 bases outside the gene matches. From germline, CDR1 is SEHNR and CDR2 FQNEAQ (reference sequence). As DNA, the CDR3 is TGTGCCAGCAGCTGGGGAAACACAGGGGGCCTGGCGGATGGCTACACCTTC. Residues: CASSWGNTGGLADGYTF.

CDR3 DNA sequence: TGTGCCAGCAGCTTAGGGGGGGACCAAGAGACCCAGTACTTC. This sequence encodes CASSLGGDQETQYF. V gene TRBV7-6 combines with J gene TRBJ2-5; D possibly corresponds to TRBD2 (6 bases). The CDR3 contains 14 residues. The germline V and J ends were trimmed by 1 base and 0 bases, with 6 bases remaining between them. The germline CDR1 and CDR2 sequences are SGHVS and FNYEAQ.

This clone was detected once. J is TRBJ2-1 and V is TRBV18, with TRBD2 matching over 11 bases. The germline V gene has CDR1 KGHSH and CDR2 LQKENI. This CDR3 contains 16 residues. Germline trimming cut 2 bases from V and 7 bases from J; bases unmatched to any gene: 7. CDR3 in amino acids: CASSPSLAGGENEQFF. The CDR3 DNA reads as TGTGCCAGCTCACCATCCCTAGCGGGAGGTGAGAATGAGCAGTTCTTC.

The V and J genes are TRBV29-1 and TRBJ1-1; D not resolved. The CDR3 is 15 amino acids. Trimming took off 4 bases at V and 0 bases at J, with 15 bases between the two ends. Looked up from germline, CDR1 is SQVTM and CDR2 is ANQGSEA. Written as DNA, the CDR3 is TGCAGCGTTGGAATTCGGCGACACATGAACACTGAAGCTTTCTTT. Translated: CSVGIRRHMNTEAFF. Together with reference TRBV29-1 and TRBJ1-1, the CDR3 gives the full variable domain: SAVISQKPSRDICQRGTSLTIQCQVDSQVTMMFWYRQQPGQSLTLIATANQGSEATYESGFVIDKFPISRPNLTFSTLTVSNMSPEDSSIYLCSVGIRRHMNTEAFFGQGTRLTVV.

The chain couples TRBV7-3 to TRBJ1-2; TRBD1 matches 9 bases. The length of the CDR3 is 15 residues. Germline V gene lookup returns CDR1 SGHTA and CDR2 FQGTGA. The junction had 5 bases not matched to a gene; V was cut back by 0 bases and J by 6 bases. CDR3 residues: CASSLTRTGDNGYTF. The CDR3 DNA is TGTGCCAGCAGCTTAACGAGGACAGGGGATAATGGCTACACCTTC.

The J gene is TRBJ2-1, the V gene TRBV6-1; 7 bases agree with TRBD2. J was trimmed by 8 bases and V by 5 bases; bases with no gene match: 9. CDR1 MNHNS and CDR2 SASEGT come from the germline V gene. The CDR3 covers 14 residues. The chain's CDR3 is CASSSPSGVDEQFF. Here the CDR3 DNA reads TGTGCCAGCAGTTCCCCAAGCGGGGTCGATGAGCAGTTCTTC.

The rearrangement uses TRBV9 and TRBJ1-1; possibly TRBD1 for D (6 bases). V lost 4 bases to trimming and J lost 1 base, with 17 bases between them. The CDR3 runs 16 residues. CDR1 is SGDLS, CDR2 YYNGEE, per germline. Here the CDR3 reads CASSPLLSGANTEAFF. The DNA for the CDR3 is TGTGCCAGCAGCCCTTTGTTGTCAGGGGCGAACACTGAAGCTTTCTTT.

V is TRBV2 and J is TRBJ2-3, with TRBD2 identical over 7 bases. CDR3 size: 11 residues. The germline gives CDR1 SNHLY, CDR2 FYNNEI. The trim removed 8 bases at V and 10 bases at J, leaving 6 bases unmatched. The CDR3, as DNA: TGTGCCAGCGAGGCGGGAGCTCCGCAGTATTTT. Protein product: CASEAGAPQYF.

V gene TRBV7-2 combines with J gene TRBJ2-1; tentative D call: TRBD2 (6 bases). CDR3 length equals 16 residues. Germline V gene lookup returns CDR1 SGHTA and CDR2 FQGNSA. The V and J ends lost 2 bases and 1 base respectively, with 12 bases between them. This CDR3 is CASSLRGLPSYNEQFF. The CDR3 DNA reads as TGTGCCAGCAGCTTAAGGGGACTTCCTTCCTACAATGAGCAGTTCTTC.

This clone has more than one count but fewer than ten. The chain carries TRBV29-1 and TRBJ2-7; D ambiguous. Germline V CDR1 and CDR2: SQVTM, ANQGSEA. The CDR3 contains 11 residues. V lost 4 bases to trimming and J lost 3 bases, with 7 bases between them. The CDR3 is CSVVLNYEQYF. The DNA for the CDR3 is TGCAGCGTTGTTCTAAACTACGAGCAGTACTTC.

This clone showed up just once. The genes are TRBV5-1 and TRBJ1-4; tentatively, D is TRBD1 (6 bases). Germline V gives CDR1 SGHRS, CDR2 YFSETQ. The CDR3 loop spans 17 amino acids. The germline V and J ends were trimmed by 0 bases and 8 bases, with 20 bases remaining between them. For the CDR3, the DNA is TGCGCCAGCAGCTTGGAATCGGGGGGCGTAGTTGGGGAAAAACTGTTTTTT. It translates to CASSLESGGVVGEKLFF.

The chain has TRBV5-6 and TRBJ1-1; D gene unclear. Trimming shortened V by 4 bases and J by 1 base, and 11 bases separated the two germline ends. The CDR3 is 14 amino acids. Germline V gene sequence: CDR1 SGHDT, CDR2 YYEEEE. CDR3 coding DNA: TGTGCCAGCAGCCCTTCGGGAGCGAACACTGAAGCTTTCTTT. Translation gives CASSPSGANTEAFF.

This chain links TRBV5-1 with TRBJ2-2; the match to TRBD1 covers 9 bases. Trimming at V came to 0 bases and at J to 1 base, leaving 1 base not matched to a gene. The CDR3 is 16 residues long. Germline V gene data show CDR1 as SGHRS and CDR2 as YFSETQ. The CDR3 here is CASSLGGQGNTGELFF. The CDR3 nucleotides read TGCGCCAGCAGCTTGGGGGGACAGGGGAACACCGGGGAGCTGTTTTTT. The full variable domain, rest sourced from reference TRBV5-1 and TRBJ2-2, is KAGVTQTPRYLIKTRGQQVTLSCSPISGHRSVSWYQQTPGQGLQFLFEYFSETQRNKGNFPGRFSGRQFSNSRSEMNVSTLELGDSALYLCASSLGGQGNTGELFFGEGSRLTVL.

The chain recombines TRBV4-1 with TRBJ1-5; 7 bases match TRBD1. Germline lookup yields CDR1 MGHRA and CDR2 YSYEKL. This CDR3 region has 14 residues. V was pared by 3 bases and J by 2 bases, with 1 base of the junction left unmatched. The CDR3 DNA reads as TGCGCCAGCAGCCACGGGACAGGCAATCAGCCCCAGCATTTT. This sequence encodes CASSHGTGNQPQHF.

This clone has only a few counts. The chain has TRBV7-6 and TRBJ2-5, with a possible D match to TRBD2 (6 bases). The germline CDR1 and CDR2 sequences are SGHVS and FNYEAQ. Deletions cut 4 bases from V and 2 bases from J, with 17 bases between. The CDR3 spans 16 residues. CDR3 amino acids: CASSSPARDGQETQYF. The CDR3 nucleotides are TGTGCCAGCAGCTCCCCTGCGCGGGACGGACAAGAGACCCAGTACTTC. Combining the CDR3 with reference TRBV7-6 and TRBJ2-5 gives the whole variable domain GAGVSQSPRYKVTKRGQDVALRCDPISGHVSLYWYRQALGQGPEFLTYFNYEAQQDKSGLPNDRFSAERPEGSISTLTIQRTEQRDSAMYRCASSSPARDGQETQYFGPGTRLLVL.

This clone was seen only a few times. The genes are TRBV5-1 and TRBJ2-1; tentative D call: TRBD1 (6 bases). V lost 4 bases and J 9 bases, leaving 23 bases between the germline ends. Germline CDR1 SGHRS, CDR2 YFSETQ. The CDR3 length is 16 residues. The CDR3 DNA is TGCGCCAGCAGCCTTGACGGACAGCGGAGAGGGGGTGAGCAGTTCTTC. Translating gives CASSLDGQRRGGEQFF. The full variable domain, its missing parts supplied by reference TRBV5-1 and TRBJ2-1, is KAGVTQTPRYLIKTRGQQVTLSCSPISGHRSVSWYQQTPGQGLQFLFEYFSETQRNKGNFPGRFSGRQFSNSRSEMNVSTLELGDSALYLCASSLDGQRRGGEQFFGPGTRLTVL.

This rearrangement joins TRBV5-1 to TRBJ2-7; 7 bases match TRBD1. J lost 5 bases, V lost 2 bases, and 1 base had no gene match. Germline CDR1 and CDR2: SGHRS and YFSETQ. The CDR3 runs 12 residues. The CDR3 sequence: CASSLQGHEQYF. CDR3 nucleotide sequence: TGCGCCAGCAGCTTACAGGGGCACGAGCAGTACTTC.

This sequence joins TRBV5-4 and TRBJ2-1; D ambiguous. Germline V CDR1 and CDR2: SGHNT, YYREEE (reference sequence). The CDR3 length is 12 residues. Trimming took 4 bases from V and 8 from J, leaving 10 bases between them. In DNA, the CDR3 is TGTGCCAGCAGCCCTAGGCGAGATGAGCAGTTCTTC. Its translation is CASSPRRDEQFF. Variable domain in full (rest from reference TRBV5-4 and TRBJ2-1): ETGVTQSPTHLIKTRGQQVTLRCSSQSGHNTVSWYQQALGQGPQFIFQYYREEENGRGNFPPRFSGLQFPNYSSELNVNALELDDSALYLCASSPRRDEQFFGPGTRLTVL.